A selection of T cell receptor beta chains follows, all from one sample in a study of control samples from healthy donors and cancer patients. Data came from immunoSEQ multiplex PCR; TCRdb stores just in-frame clones and leaves some out. The table lists some 35,000 clones, roughly 92% of them singletons. Sequenced sample: PBMCs. The receptors derive from a man aged 35 to 55 with colorectal cancer. CDR3s leave out the opening cysteine and the closing phenylalanine or tryptophan. Some rows have no size entry. The others give once, few or many, or a class for an expanded clone.

.,TRBJ2-1,TRBV7-8,ASSLGGALNEQF
once,TRBJ1-1,TRBV24-1,ATSDVTNTEAF
.,TRBJ1-4,TRBV3-1/TRBV3-2,ASSLRTGVTEKLF
.,TRBJ2-5,TRBV11-2,ASSARLAGVFETQY
once,TRBJ2-1,TRBV5-1,ASSPTGDSYNEQF
few,TRBJ2-4,TRBV30,AWSRTGGPKNIQY
.,TRBJ2-7,TRBV5-4,ASSSGTNYEQY
.,TRBJ1-1,TRBV2,ASSSIPGVGSTEAF
.,TRBJ1-1,TRBV6-5,ASTLGGGEQTEAF
.,TRBJ2-1,TRBV5-1,ASSLLGRGPRDGTYNEQF
.,TRBJ2-7,TRBV5-1,ASSFEGPRSYEQY
few,TRBJ2-7,TRBV30,AWSVQPGGEQY
.,TRBJ2-1,TRBV6-1,ASSERAGWEQF
.,TRBJ2-2,TRBV19,ASSIAPGTGELF
.,TRBJ1-1,TRBV6-1,ASSEGQPNTEAF
once,TRBJ1-1,TRBV7-2,ASSLKVVRMNTEAF
.,TRBJ2-3,TRBV24-1,ATGQGTDTQY